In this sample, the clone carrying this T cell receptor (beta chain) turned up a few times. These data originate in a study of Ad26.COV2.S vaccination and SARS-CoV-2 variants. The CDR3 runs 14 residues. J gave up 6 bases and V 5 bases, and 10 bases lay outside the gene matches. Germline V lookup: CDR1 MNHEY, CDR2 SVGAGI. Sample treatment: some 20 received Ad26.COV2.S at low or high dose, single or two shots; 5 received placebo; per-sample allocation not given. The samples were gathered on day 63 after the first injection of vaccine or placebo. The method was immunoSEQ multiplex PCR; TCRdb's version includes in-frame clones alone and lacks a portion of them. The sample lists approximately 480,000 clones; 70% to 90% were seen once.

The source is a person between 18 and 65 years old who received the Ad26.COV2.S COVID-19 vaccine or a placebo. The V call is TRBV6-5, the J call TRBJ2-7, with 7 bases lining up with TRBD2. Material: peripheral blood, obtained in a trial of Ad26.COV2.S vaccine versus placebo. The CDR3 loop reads CASSTQLATAEQYF. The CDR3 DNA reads TGTGCCAGCAGTACTCAACTAGCGACTGCCGAGCAGTACTTC.